This TCR beta chain came from a study of T cells after yellow fever vaccination (dated by TCRdb to between 2018 and 2021). Looking at the study overall: The SMART-Seq v4 Ultra Low Input RNA kit was used to prepare libraries from fractions with low cell numbers. To follow T-cell clones before and after primary and booster YFV17D yellow fever vaccination, bulk TCR alpha and beta repertoires were sequenced over time. Two healthy male donors, one aged 18 to 29 and one aged 30 to 40 years, made up the cohort. Blood samples were taken at several timepoints before and after primary and secondary immunization, and bulk PBMC replicates and cell subsets were isolated.

General findings and caveats noted by the study authors: A small share of clonotypes occurred in both CD4 and CD8 compartments, likely arising from convergent recombination. Most clones expanded after primary vaccination (almost 98% of CD4 and 88% of CD8) were re-detected after the booster, suggesting that broad memory maintenance occurred. Because abundant contaminating clonotypes from the bulk population could be contained in FACS-sorted repertoires, computational filtering was required. The secondary T-cell response was found to be weaker but faster than the primary response, with a peak reached on day 5 rather than on day 15. Because only two donors were included in the study, the extent to which the findings can be generalized is limited.

Per the germline V gene, MNHNS is the CDR1 and SASEGT is the CDR2. The V end loses 5 bases and the J end loses 0 bases, and a stretch of 11 bases separates them. From its cysteine to its phenylalanine, the CDR3 spans 15 amino acids. The kept DNA is CDR3 alone, 45 bases in frame from the first base. Comment on this clonotype: Its specific antigen is unknown. Base quality data are lacking; no much larger clone is found one base away.

TCR cDNA was synthesized by 5'RACE template switching, which introduced a universal primer site and unique molecular identifiers. Priming of cDNA synthesis was performed from both the TCR alpha and TCR beta constant segments. Libraries were amplified in two PCR steps, with sample barcodes and sequencing adapters added in the second step. Libraries were sequenced on Illumina HiSeq 2500 (2x100 bp) or NovaSeq (2x150 bp). The authors processed their data as follows. MIGEC was used to demultiplex reads and collapse the reads into UMI consensus sequences, and MiXCR was used for V(D)J alignment. Vaccine-responding clonotypes were identified with edgeR using replicate PBMC samples, with FDR below 0.01 and a log2 fold change above 5 up to day 15 being required. Each bulk clonotype was labeled CD4 or CD8 based on which sequenced repertoire, CD4 or CD8, contained the clonotype at higher abundance. The public reads were quality trimmed at Q25 with fastp and then assembled into clones with MiXCR by TCRdb, keeping productive beta chains. Under each unique CDR3 protein, matching rows form one entry showing the most common genes and DNA. TCRdb, not the authors, supplied the V and J calls. This sample comprises about 500,000 distinct CDR3 sequences, around 17% of them detected only once. Jointly, the top ten make up roughly a sixth of the sample.

The treatment or condition label, as the study defines it: live attenuated yellow fever vaccine strain. At each blood-draw timepoint, two biological replicates of bulk PBMCs were obtained. PBMCs were isolated from peripheral blood using a standard Ficoll-Paque protocol. RNA was extracted with TriZol from bulk PBMCs, CD4 and CD8 fractions, and dextramer-positive and dextramer-negative fractions. The TCR sequence derives from a man between 18 and 29 years old who received the YFV17D yellow fever vaccine. The sample was PBMCs, taken about 5 days after the first yellow fever vaccination. The chain was built from TRBV6-1 and TRBJ1-3, with the D gene call left open. The CDR3 reads as follows: CASSIIASSGNTIYF. The DNA sequence follows: TGTGCCAGCAGTATCATAGCCAGCTCTGGAAACACCATATATTTT.